Sequencing of this TCR beta chain was carried out in a study (dated by TCRdb to the early 2010s). Sequencing instrument: Illumina Genome Analyzer IIx. Using fastp trimming at Q25 and MiXCR clonotype assembly, TCRdb reanalyzed the public sequencing data and kept in-frame beta chains. Each CDR3 protein appears once, grouped with its most common genes and DNA. The sample yields 7,100 or so distinct CDR3 sequences; roughly 32% were counted once. The ten biggest clones cover roughly 23% of the sample. This clonotype was observed at least ten times. Its antigen is still unknown. The input lacks base qualities; no much larger clone sits a single base away. From its cysteine to its phenylalanine, the CDR3 spans 16 amino acids. Here the CDR3 DNA is all that survives: 48 bases in frame from base 1. Trimming takes 2 bases from V and 5 bases from J, and the germline ends sit 15 bases apart. From a lookup of the germline V gene, CDR1 and CDR2 are LGHNA and YNFKEQ.

The sample taken for sequencing was blood. This TCR came from a human donor. The V and J segments used are TRBV4-2 and TRBJ1-4; no confident D gene assignment can be made. The nucleotides read TGTGCCAGCAGCCAATCCCCCCGGGAAGGCAATGAAAAACTGTTTTTT. Its translation is CASSQSPREGNEKLFF.